The next 12 T cell receptor beta chains were all read from a single sample in a study of blood T cells in healthy people across ages. Alongside a J-beta primer mix, a sample-barcoded 5' primer served in a second PCR lasting about 7 to 11 cycles. MiXCR, applied by TCRdb to the 5' RACE reads, yields one record per CDR3 protein. The repertoire holds about 1.6 million distinct CDR3 sequences, about 31% seen once, with about 11% in the top ten. The sequencing sample was made of blood. The receptors were sampled from a young woman in good health.

Only a few counts were recorded for this clonotype. V and J are TRBV7-6 and TRBJ2-2; TRBD1 is a possible D gene (6 bases). Germline V gene lookup returns CDR1 SGHVS and CDR2 FNYEAQ. The CDR3 contains 14 residues. Trimming took off 5 bases at V and 9 bases at J, with 16 bases between the two ends. The CDR3 DNA reads TGTGCCAGCAGCCCCGGGACACCTTATTGGGAGCTGTTTTTT. The encoded protein is CASSPGTPYWELFF.

The V gene is TRBV20-1, the J gene TRBJ2-5, with D unclear. In germline, CDR1 is DFQATT, CDR2 SNEGSKA (reference sequence). CDR3 size: 11 residues. Trimming stripped 8 bases from V and 2 bases from J, with 9 bases between. CDR3 amino acids: CSPRSQETQYF. CDR3 coding DNA: TGCAGTCCCCGTAGTCAAGAGACCCAGTACTTC.

The V call is TRBV19, the J call TRBJ2-7, with TRBD1 matching 10 bases. CDR3 length equals 14 residues. V was clipped by 8 bases and J by 5 bases; unmatched bases: 9. CDR1 is LNHDA, CDR2 SQIVND, per germline (reference sequence). CDR3 amino acids: CASAVGTGVDEQYF. The CDR3 nucleotides read TGTGCCAGTGCGGTCGGGACAGGGGTAGACGAGCAGTACTTC.

This clonotype came up many times. The chain couples TRBV7-9 to TRBJ2-1; D is unclear. CDR1 is SEHNR and CDR2 is FQNEAQ in the germline V gene (reference sequence). The V end was cut by 3 bases, the J end by 5 bases, with 8 bases between. The CDR3 is made up of 13 amino acids. CDR3 DNA sequence: TGTGCCAGCAGCTTTAAAACCCACAATGAGCAGTTCTTC. Translation gives CASSFKTHNEQFF.

The rearrangement uses TRBV28 and TRBJ2-1, with 10 bases fitting TRBD2. The CDR3 is made up of 15 amino acids. Germline V CDR1 and CDR2: MDHEN, SYDVKM. V lost 5 bases, J lost 8 bases, and 9 bases stayed unmatched. The CDR3 loop is CASSRGLAPLDEQFF. CDR3 bases: TGTGCCAGCAGTCGGGGACTAGCGCCATTGGATGAGCAGTTCTTC.

This clonotype was seen only a few times. The genes are TRBV4-1 and TRBJ2-1, with 8 bases identical to TRBD1. CDR1 MGHRA and CDR2 YSYEKL come from the germline V gene. V trimming: 4 bases; J trimming: 2 bases; junction bases outside the gene matches: 10. CDR3 length equals 17 residues. The CDR3 DNA reads as TGCGCCAGCAGCCGCGAGCCCCCCAGGGGGCCCTACAATGAGCAGTTCTTC. This translates into CASSREPPRGPYNEQFF.

The chain recombines TRBV20-1 with TRBJ2-3; TRBD2 agrees at 10 bases. After removal of 3 bases from V and 2 bases from J, the junction contained 20 bases not matched to a gene. The CDR3 length is 20 residues. Germline loops: CDR1 DFQATT, CDR2 SNEGSKA (reference sequence). The CDR3: CSASSLAGGVPDRATDTQYF. The CDR3 coding sequence is TGCAGTGCTAGTTCGTTAGCGGGGGGCGTCCCCGACAGAGCCACAGATACGCAGTATTTT.

For this clonotype: Sequence at one end of the junction differs from germline and may be a read error. The chain uses TRBV28 and TRBJ1-6; D is uncertain. Germline values: CDR1 MDHEN, CDR2 SYDVKM. CDR3 length: 13 amino acids. The DNA for the CDR3 is TGTGCCAGCAGTGTCGACAATAATTCACCCCCCCACTTT. Translating gives CASSVDNNSPPHF.

The rearrangement joins TRBV7-3 to TRBJ1-1; 7 bases map to TRBD1. The CDR3 consists of 14 residues. Germline trimming cut 5 bases from V and 9 bases from J; bases unmatched to any gene: 12. Germline V gives CDR1 SGHTA, CDR2 FQGTGA. CDR3 nucleotides: TGTGCCAGCAGCCCGCCGGGGGAGGGGGCAAAAGCTTTCTTT. Translated, it gives CASSPPGEGAKAFF.

Many counts were recorded for this clonotype. The chain joins TRBV5-1 to TRBJ2-7; D possibly corresponds to TRBD2 (6 bases). Germline values: CDR1 SGHRS, CDR2 YFSETQ. Trimming cost V 4 bases and J 2 bases, with 16 bases left between them. This CDR3 has 15 amino acids. The CDR3 bases are TGCGCCAGCAGCCACTCGCGGGACTTGACCTACGAGCAGTACTTC. Translated: CASSHSRDLTYEQYF.

The chain employs TRBV12-3 or TRBV12-4 and TRBJ2-1; D may match TRBD1 or TRBD2 (5 bases each). The length of the CDR3 is 15 residues. V lost 6 bases, J lost 3 bases, and 15 bases lay in between. CDR3 sequence (DNA): TGTGCCAGCAGCTATCACTGGGACCTCTACAATGAGCAGTTCTTC. Its translation: CASSYHWDLYNEQFF.

The DNA of the CDR3 is TGCAGCATCAACAAAATGCCCTACGAGCAGTACTTC. It yields the protein CSINKMPYEQYF. J is TRBJ2-7 and V is TRBV20-1; D gene uncertain. Per germline, CDR1 DFQATT and CDR2 SNEGSKA (reference sequence). CDR3 length: 12 amino acids.